This TCR beta chain is from a study of early T cells in non-severe SARS-CoV-2 infection. The wider study: Sequencing used unsorted whole-blood bulk RNA, so chains lack pairing.

The CDR3 sequence is 11 residues long. Trimming pared 4 bases from V and 10 bases from J, leaving 8 bases between. General study points: Reliance on VDJdb matching favored anti-spike CD8 responses; private and CD4 specificities were missed.

In this sample, this clonotype turned up many times. Its antigen is not known. Unique molecular identifier tags were affixed to discrete cDNA molecules. MiXCR, run by TCRdb on the 5' RACE reads, gives a single entry per CDR3 protein. The data show tens of thousands of distinct CDR3 sequences, with roughly 12% seen just once and 4.5% to 5.5% held by the top ten. The sample taken for sequencing was whole blood. This clonotype was sampled from an adult who was a healthcare worker with PCR-confirmed SARS-CoV-2 infection or an uninfected control (not recorded which). The chain employs TRBV12-3 or TRBV12-4 and TRBJ2-1, with D tentatively TRBD1 (5 bases). The CDR3 region is CASSSQDEQFF. For the CDR3, the DNA is TGTGCCAGCAGTTCACAGGACGAGCAGTTCTTC.